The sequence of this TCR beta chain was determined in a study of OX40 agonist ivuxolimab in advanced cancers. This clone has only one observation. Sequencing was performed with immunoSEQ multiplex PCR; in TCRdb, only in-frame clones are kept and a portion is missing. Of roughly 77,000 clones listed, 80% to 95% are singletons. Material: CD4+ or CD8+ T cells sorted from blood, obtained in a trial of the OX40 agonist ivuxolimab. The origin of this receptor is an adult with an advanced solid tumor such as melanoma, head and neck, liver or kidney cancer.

The CDR3: CASSSRGSSTDTQYF. The CDR3 DNA sequence: TGTGCCAGCAGCTCCCGGGGGAGTAGCACAGATACGCAGTATTTT. J is TRBJ2-3 and V is TRBV9; D perhaps matches TRBD2 (6 bases). The CDR3 contains 15 residues. V lost 4 bases, J lost 0 bases, and 12 bases lay in between. The germline CDR1 and CDR2 sequences are SGDLS and YYNGEE.